These 4 T cell receptor beta chains originate from one sample sequenced in a study of blood T cells in healthy people across ages. The use of a sample-barcoded 5' primer and a J-beta primer mix characterized a second PCR of about 7 to 12 cycles. Each CDR3 protein gets one entry after TCRdb re-called the 5' RACE reads with MiXCR. This sample has over 1,500,000 distinct CDR3 sequences, with roughly two fifths found just once. The sequenced material came from blood. All receptors come from a human donor in good health.

J is TRBJ1-4 and V is TRBV9; maybe TRBD1 (5 bases). The germline V gene encodes CDR1 SGDLS and CDR2 YYNGEE. The CDR3 totals 16 residues. V was cut by 4 bases and J by 6 bases, with 19 bases left in between. CDR3 region: CASSPQPGGVDEKLFF. The CDR3 DNA is TGTGCCAGCAGCCCCCAGCCGGGGGGAGTGGATGAAAAACTGTTTTTT.

The gene calls are TRBV6-5 and TRBJ2-7; D uncertain. V gave up 5 bases and J gave up 2 bases, with 13 bases separating them. Germline V gives CDR1 MNHEY, CDR2 SVGAGI. The CDR3 is 14 amino acids. CDR3 loop: CASSTDIDPYEQYF. The CDR3 DNA sequence: TGTGCCAGCAGTACCGACATCGACCCCTACGAGCAGTACTTC.

V and J are TRBV20-1 and TRBJ1-2, with D unresolved. The CDR3 spans 10 residues. Looked up from germline, CDR1 is DFQATT and CDR2 is SNEGSKA (reference sequence). V was pared by 3 bases and J by 8 bases, with 7 bases between. Here the CDR3 DNA reads TGCAGTGCTAGGCCACAGGGCTACACCTTC. Its translation: CSARPQGYTF.

This chain uses TRBV7-3 with TRBJ2-1, with D unclear. Trimming left V 2 bases short and J 2 bases short, with 10 bases between. Germline CDR1 SGHTA, CDR2 FQGTGA. This CDR3 has 15 residues. For the CDR3, the DNA is TGTGCCAGCAGCTTATACGGCTCAACCTACAATGAGCAGTTCTTC. Residues: CASSLYGSTYNEQFF.